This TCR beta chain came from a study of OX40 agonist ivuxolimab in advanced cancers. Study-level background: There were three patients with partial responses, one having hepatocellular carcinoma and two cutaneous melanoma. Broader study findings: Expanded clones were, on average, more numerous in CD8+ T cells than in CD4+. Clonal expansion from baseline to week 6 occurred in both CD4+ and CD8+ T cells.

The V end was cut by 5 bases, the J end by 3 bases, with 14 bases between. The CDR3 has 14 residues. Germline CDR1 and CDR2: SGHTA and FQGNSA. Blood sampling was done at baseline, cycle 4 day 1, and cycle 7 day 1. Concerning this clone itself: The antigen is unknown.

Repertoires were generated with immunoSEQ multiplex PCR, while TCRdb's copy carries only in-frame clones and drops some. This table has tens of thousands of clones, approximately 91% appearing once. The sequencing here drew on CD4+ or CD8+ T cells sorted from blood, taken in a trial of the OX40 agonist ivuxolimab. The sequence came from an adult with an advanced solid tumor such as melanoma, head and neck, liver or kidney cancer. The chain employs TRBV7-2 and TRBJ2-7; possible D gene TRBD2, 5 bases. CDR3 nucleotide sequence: TGTGCCAGCAGCCTCTTCCCGGGAAGCTACGAGCAGTACTTC. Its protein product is CASSLFPGSYEQYF.